The entry that follows covers one T cell receptor beta chain sequence. The antigen it binds to is not known. A junction end diverges from the germline sequence, so it may reflect a read error. Libraries were built with multiplex PCR. TCRdb records Illumina HiSeq 2500 as the sequencer. TCRbeta libraries were constructed through three rounds of nested PCR with primers (Table S4) according to protocols modified from ARM-PCR. Before sequencing, PCR products of 200-500 bp were excised from the gel and purified with the QIAquick gel extraction kit. The study's processing was this. Trimmomatic was used to clean the reads, FLASH merged the cleaned reads into complete CDR3 sequences, and MiTCR assigned the sequences to V(D)J germline segments. Clonal diversity was calculated as the inverse Simpson's index using VDJtools. In-frame sequences without a premature stop codon were defined as productive reads. TCRdb reprocessed the public reads (quality trimming at Q25 with fastp, clone calling with MiXCR) and kept in-frame beta chains. Rows are combined by CDR3 protein, so each entry shows the most common genes and DNA. The V and J calls here are based on TCRdb, not the publication. This sample comprises 120,000 or so distinct CDR3 sequences, around three fifths of them detected only once. About 13% of the sample is taken by the ten largest.

This specimen comes from a study of tumor and adjacent non-tumor tissue in lung cancer listed by TCRdb under 2018. Describing the broader study: Of the cohort, eleven to twelve patients had adenocarcinoma, 2 had squamous cell carcinoma and 1 had small cell lung cancer. The 15 enrolled patients, of whom around 10 were men and 5 were women, were aged roughly 30 to 80 years and were diagnosed with TNM stage I to III disease. Sequencing generated a total of 120 million or so productive TCRbeta reads, averaging around 4.2 million reads per sample. Using bulk TCRbeta repertoires from approximately 15 lung cancer patients, the study set lung tumor tissue side by side with matched distant non-tumor lung tissue. For each patient, one tumor sample and one normal lung sample were taken, giving around 31 paired specimens that underwent TCRbeta CDR3 sequencing.

The CDR3 measures 17 amino acids from cysteine to phenylalanine. CDR3 DNA is the only sequence kept; it has 51 bases, read in frame from the first base. From a lookup of the germline V gene, CDR1 and CDR2 are MNHNS and SASEGT. Study-wide conclusions, independent of this receptor: Only approximately 16 patients were included in the cohort, and the need for larger samples and more detailed clinical data was noted by the authors. The top 100 clones accounted for a significantly larger cumulative portion of the repertoire in normal lung than in tumor tissue. Neither the sequencing platform nor unique molecular identifiers are named or mentioned anywhere in the methods. Because peripheral blood was not sequenced, the blood TCRbeta repertoires of the lung cancer patients in the study went unexamined. Tumor tissue showed significantly greater TCR diversity (inverse Simpson) than normal lung tissue (approximately 400 vs 170, P = 0.0075, Mann-Whitney U test). TCR diversity was significantly higher in younger patients, and higher tumor TCR diversity was associated with shorter overall and disease-free survival.

Bulk unsorted tissue served as the source for RNA extraction, and RNA quality was assessed using a NanoDrop ND-1000 and an Agilent 2100. Donors were newly diagnosed lung cancer patients admitted for thoracic surgery in China between August and November 2014, without prior chemotherapy. Patients who had received previous radiotherapy or chemotherapy, or who had another concurrent cancer, were excluded from the study. Pieces of surgical tissue measuring about 1-2.1 cm3 were kept in RNAlater solution and stored at -80 degrees C until use. Sequenced sample: lung tumor tissue. This clonotype was sampled from a man between 25 and 39 years old with non-small cell lung cancer. The chain was built from TRBV6-1 and TRBJ2-1, with TRBD2 identical over 8 junction bases. The CDR3 region reads CANSGNPGLGSGNEQFF. The DNA reads as follows: TGTGCCAACAGTGGGAATCCGGGACTAGGATCGGGCAATGAGCAGTTCTTC.